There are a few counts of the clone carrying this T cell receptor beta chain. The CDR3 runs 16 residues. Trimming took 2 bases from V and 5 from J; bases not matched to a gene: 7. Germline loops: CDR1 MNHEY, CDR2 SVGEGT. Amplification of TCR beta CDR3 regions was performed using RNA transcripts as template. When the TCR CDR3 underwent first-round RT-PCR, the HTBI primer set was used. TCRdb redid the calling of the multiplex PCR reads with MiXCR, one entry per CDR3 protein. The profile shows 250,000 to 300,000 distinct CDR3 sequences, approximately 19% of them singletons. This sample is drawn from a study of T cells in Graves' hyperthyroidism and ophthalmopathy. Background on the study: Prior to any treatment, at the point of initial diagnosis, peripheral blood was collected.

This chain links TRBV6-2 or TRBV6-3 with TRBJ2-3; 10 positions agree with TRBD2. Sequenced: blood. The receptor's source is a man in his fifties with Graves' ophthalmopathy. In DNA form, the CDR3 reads TGTGCCAGCAGTTACGGCCTAGCGGGGGCAAGAGATACGCAGTATTTT. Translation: CASSYGLAGARDTQYF.